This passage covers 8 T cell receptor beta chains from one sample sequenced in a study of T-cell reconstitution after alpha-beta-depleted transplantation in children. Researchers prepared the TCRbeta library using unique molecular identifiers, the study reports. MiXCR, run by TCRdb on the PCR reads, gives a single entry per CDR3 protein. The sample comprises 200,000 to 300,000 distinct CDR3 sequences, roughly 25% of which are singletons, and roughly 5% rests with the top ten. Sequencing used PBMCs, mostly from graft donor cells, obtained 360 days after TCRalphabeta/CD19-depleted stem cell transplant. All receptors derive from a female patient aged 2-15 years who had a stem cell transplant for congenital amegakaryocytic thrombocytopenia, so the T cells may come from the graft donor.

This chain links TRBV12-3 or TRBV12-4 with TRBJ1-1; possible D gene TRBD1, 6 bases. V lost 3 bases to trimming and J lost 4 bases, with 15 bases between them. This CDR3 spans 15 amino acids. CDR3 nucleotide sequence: TGTGCCAGCAGTTTCTCGGGGGGGCAGATCACTGAAGCTTTCTTT. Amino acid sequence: CASSFSGGQITEAFF.

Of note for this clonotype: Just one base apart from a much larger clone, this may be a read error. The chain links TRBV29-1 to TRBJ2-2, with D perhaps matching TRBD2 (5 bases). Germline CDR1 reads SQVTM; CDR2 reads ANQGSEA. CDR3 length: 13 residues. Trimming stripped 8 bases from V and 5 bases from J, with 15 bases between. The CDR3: CSTSTIRTGELFF. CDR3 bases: TGCAGCACCTCGACTATCCGAACCGGGGAGCTGTTTTTT.

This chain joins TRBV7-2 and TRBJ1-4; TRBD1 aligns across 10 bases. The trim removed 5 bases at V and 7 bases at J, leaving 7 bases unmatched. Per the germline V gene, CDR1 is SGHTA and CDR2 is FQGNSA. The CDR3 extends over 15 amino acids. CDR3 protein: CASSPDRGRSEKLFF. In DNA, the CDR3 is TGTGCCAGCAGCCCCGACAGGGGGCGCAGTGAAAAACTGTTTTTT.

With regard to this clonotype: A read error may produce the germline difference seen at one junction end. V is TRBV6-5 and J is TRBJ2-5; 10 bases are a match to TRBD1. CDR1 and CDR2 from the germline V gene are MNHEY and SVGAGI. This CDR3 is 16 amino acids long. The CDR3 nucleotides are TGTGTCAGCAGTTACACCACGACAGGGGGCGGAGAGACCCAGTACTTC. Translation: CVSSYTTTGGGETQYF.

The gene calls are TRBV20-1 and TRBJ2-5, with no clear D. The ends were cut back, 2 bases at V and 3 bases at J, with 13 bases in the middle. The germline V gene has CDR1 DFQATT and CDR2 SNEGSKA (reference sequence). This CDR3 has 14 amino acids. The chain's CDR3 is CSARWGSIEETQYF. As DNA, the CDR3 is TGCAGTGCTAGATGGGGATCTATTGAAGAGACCCAGTACTTC.

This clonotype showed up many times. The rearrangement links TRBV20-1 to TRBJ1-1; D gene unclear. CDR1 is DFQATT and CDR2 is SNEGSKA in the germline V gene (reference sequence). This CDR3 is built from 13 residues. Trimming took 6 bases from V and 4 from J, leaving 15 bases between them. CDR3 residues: CSAPMAGITEAFF. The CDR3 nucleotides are TGCAGTGCCCCAATGGCCGGGATCACTGAAGCTTTCTTT.

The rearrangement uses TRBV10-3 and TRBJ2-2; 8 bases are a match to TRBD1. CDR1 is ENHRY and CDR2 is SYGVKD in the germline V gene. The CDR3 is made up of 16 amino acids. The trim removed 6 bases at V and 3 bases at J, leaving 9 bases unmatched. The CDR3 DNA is TGTGCCATCAGCCGAGGGCTGACAGGGGACACCGGGGAGCTGTTTTTT. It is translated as CAISRGLTGDTGELFF.

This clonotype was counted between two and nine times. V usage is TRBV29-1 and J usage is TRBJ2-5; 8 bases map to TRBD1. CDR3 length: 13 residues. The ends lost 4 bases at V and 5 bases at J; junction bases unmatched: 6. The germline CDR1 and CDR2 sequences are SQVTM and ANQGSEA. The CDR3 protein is CSVALDRVETQYF. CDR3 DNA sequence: TGCAGCGTTGCACTGGACAGGGTGGAGACCCAGTACTTC. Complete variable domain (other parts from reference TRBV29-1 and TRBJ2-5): SAVISQKPSRDICQRGTSLTIQCQVDSQVTMMFWYRQQPGQSLTLIATANQGSEATYESGFVIDKFPISRPNLTFSTLTVSNMSPEDSSIYLCSVALDRVETQYFGPGTRLLVL.